The entry below gives a single T cell receptor (beta chain) sequence along with its context. The sample belongs to a study of monozygotic twins with inflammatory bowel disease. Per-sample cDNA came from eight separate reactions. Using the 5' RACE reads, TCRdb records one entry per CDR3 protein without DNA. This sample's table reports under 150,000 distinct CDR3 sequences. The receptor was derived from a human donor with ulcerative colitis or Crohn's disease, or a healthy co-twin of an affected twin (not recorded which). The sequencing input was blood.

CDR3 amino acids: CASSGTGAGGYEQYF. The chain links TRBV9 to TRBJ2-7; TCRdb's assignment of TRBD1 cannot be checked, as there is no DNA. CDR3 length: 15 amino acids. CDR1 and CDR2 from the germline V gene are SGDLS and YYNGEE.